This T cell receptor (beta chain) was recorded in a study of tumor-infiltrating lymphocytes in glioblastoma multiforme. Study-wide results and limits: Just one glioblastoma patient contributed to the TCR-mutation comparison. RNA-based TCR sequencing may distort clone frequencies, since cells carry unequal TCR transcript numbers.

TCR beta libraries were built from RNA through three nested multiplex PCR rounds using modified ARM-PCR. Input was about 450 ng total RNA, reverse-transcribed with a C-beta primer. TCRdb used MiXCR to reprocess the multiplex PCR reads, holding one entry per CDR3 protein. The data hold fewer than 25,000 distinct CDR3 sequences, with approximately 70% observed a single time. A note on this clonotype: Its specificity is not known. Because it lacks the conserved phenylalanine or tryptophan at the end, this CDR3 is likely a read error.

The V end was cut by 1 base, the J end by 2 bases, with 9 bases between. The CDR3 contains 16 residues. The germline V gene encodes CDR1 SGHAT and CDR2 FQNNGV. The TCR sequence derives from a male donor with glioblastoma. The specimen was peripheral blood. The chain joins TRBV11-2 to TRBJ2-6; maybe TRBD1 (5 bases). This CDR3 reads CASSLGQGAGANVLTS. CDR3 in DNA: TGTGCCAGCAGCTTAGGGCAAGGGGCTGGGGCCAACGTCCTGACTTCA.